This TCR beta chain derives from a study of T cell repertoires in cytomegalovirus infection. Whole-study results and caveats: Summed frequency of public TCR beta families distinguished CMV carriers with the relevant HLA. HLA-C-restricted, CMV-specific TCR beta clonotypes were dominant ex vivo.

About this clonotype itself: What it recognizes is unknown.

Each CDR3 protein is one row after TCRdb ran MiXCR on the reads. The table lists about 340,000 distinct CDR3 sequences, roughly 29% of them singletons, with around 20% in the top ten. Sequenced here: cultured PBMCs, sampled from culture after CMV antigen stimulation. The TCR sequence derives from a human donor in good health (CMV status not recorded). Some clones in this sample may be carry-over from other donors' samples.

In nucleotides, the CDR3 is TGTGCCAGCAGTCATCAGGGAAACACCGGGGAGCTGTTTTTT. Translated, it gives CASSHQGNTGELFF. This chain uses TRBV6-6 with TRBJ2-2; D perhaps matches TRBD1 (5 bases). The CDR3 totals 14 residues. Between the trimmed V and J ends, which lost 5 bases and 2 bases, there was a span of 9 bases. Germline V CDR1 and CDR2: MNHNY, SVGAGI (reference sequence).